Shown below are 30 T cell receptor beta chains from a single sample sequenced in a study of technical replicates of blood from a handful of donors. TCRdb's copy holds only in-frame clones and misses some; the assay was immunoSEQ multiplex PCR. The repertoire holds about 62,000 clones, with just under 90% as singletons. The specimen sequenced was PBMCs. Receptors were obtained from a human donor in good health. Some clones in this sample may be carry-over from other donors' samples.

CDR3 region: CRPPRGRPQHF. CDR3 coding DNA: TGCAGGCCCCCCAGGGGACGGCCCCAGCATTTT. V is TRBV20-1 and J is TRBJ1-5; the D gene is possibly TRBD1 (6 bases). The CDR3 loop spans 11 amino acids. The germline V gene has CDR1 DFQATT and CDR2 SNEGSKA (reference sequence).

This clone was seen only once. The CDR3 sequence is CATSREVGQGSTDTQYF. The CDR3, as DNA: TGTGCCACCAGCAGAGAGGTCGGCCAGGGGAGCACAGATACGCAGTATTTT. The chain has TRBV15 and TRBJ2-3, with D possibly matching TRBD1 (6 bases). The CDR3 length is 17 residues. Germline CDR1 and CDR2: LNHNV and YYDKDF (reference sequence). With 0 bases removed from V and 0 bases from J, the gap between germline ends came to 13 bases.

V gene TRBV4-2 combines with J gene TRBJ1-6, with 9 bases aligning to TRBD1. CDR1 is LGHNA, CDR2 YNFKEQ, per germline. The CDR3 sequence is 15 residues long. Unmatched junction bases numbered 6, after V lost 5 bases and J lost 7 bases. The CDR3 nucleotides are TGTGCCAGCAGCGGCCAGGACAGGGGAAATTCACCCCTCCACTTT. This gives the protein CASSGQDRGNSPLHF.

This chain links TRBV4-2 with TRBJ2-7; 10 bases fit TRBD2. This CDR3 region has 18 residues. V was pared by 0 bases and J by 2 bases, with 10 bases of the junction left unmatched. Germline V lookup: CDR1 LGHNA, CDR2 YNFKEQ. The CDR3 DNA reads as TGTGCCAGCAGCCAAGAGGCTAGCGGGAGCCCCAGGACCTACGAGCAGTACTTC. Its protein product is CASSQEASGSPRTYEQYF.

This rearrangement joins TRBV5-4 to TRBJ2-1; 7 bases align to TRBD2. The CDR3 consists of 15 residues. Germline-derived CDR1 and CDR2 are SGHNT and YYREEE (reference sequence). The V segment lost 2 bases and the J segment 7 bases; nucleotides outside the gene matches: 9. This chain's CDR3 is CASSFPAGTANEQFF. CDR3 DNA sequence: TGTGCCAGCAGCTTTCCAGCGGGAACGGCTAATGAGCAGTTCTTC.

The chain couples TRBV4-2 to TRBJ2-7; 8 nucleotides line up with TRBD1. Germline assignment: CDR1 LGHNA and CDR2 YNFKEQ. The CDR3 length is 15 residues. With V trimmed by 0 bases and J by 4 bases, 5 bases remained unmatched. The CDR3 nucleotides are TGTGCCAGCAGCCAAGAACAGGGGGTTCCGTACGAGCAGTACTTC. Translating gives CASSQEQGVPYEQYF.

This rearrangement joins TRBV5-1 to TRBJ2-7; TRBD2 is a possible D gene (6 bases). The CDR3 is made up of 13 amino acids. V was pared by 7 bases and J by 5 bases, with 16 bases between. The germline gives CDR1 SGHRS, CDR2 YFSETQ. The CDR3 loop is CASHGTQGNEQYF. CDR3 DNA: TGCGCCAGCCACGGGACTCAAGGCAACGAGCAGTACTTC.

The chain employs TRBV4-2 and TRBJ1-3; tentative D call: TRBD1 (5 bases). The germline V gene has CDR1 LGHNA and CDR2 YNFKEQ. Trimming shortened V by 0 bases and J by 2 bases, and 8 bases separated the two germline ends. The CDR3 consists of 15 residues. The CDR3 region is CASSQDSRAGNTIYF. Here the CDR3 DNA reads TGTGCCAGCAGCCAAGATTCCAGGGCTGGAAACACCATATATTTT.

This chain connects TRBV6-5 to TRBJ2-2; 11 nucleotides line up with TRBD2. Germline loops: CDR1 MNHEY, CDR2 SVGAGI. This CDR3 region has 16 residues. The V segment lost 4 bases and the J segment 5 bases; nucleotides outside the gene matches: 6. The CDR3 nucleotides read TGTGCCAGCAGTTCGCGACTAGCGGGGCGGACCGGGGAGCTGTTTTTT. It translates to CASSSRLAGRTGELFF.

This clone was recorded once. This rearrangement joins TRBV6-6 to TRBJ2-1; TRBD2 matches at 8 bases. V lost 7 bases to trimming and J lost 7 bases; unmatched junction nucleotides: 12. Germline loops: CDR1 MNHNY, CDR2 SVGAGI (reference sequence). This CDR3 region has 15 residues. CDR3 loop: CASTVGAGAGNEQFF. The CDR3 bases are TGTGCCAGCACGGTGGGAGCGGGGGCTGGGAATGAGCAGTTCTTC.

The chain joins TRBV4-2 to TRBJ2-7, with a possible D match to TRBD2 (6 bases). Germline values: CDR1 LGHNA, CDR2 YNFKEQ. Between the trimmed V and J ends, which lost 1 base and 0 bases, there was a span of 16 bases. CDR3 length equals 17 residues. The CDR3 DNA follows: TGTGCCAGCAGCCAAGTCGACTACGGGGAGGACTCCTACGAGCAGTACTTC. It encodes CASSQVDYGEDSYEQYF.

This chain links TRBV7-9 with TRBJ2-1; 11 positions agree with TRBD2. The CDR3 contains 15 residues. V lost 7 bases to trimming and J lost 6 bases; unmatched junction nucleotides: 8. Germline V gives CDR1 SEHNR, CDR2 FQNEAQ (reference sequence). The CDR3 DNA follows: TGTGCCAGCACAAAAACTAGCGGGAGTATCAATGAGCAGTTCTTC. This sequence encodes CASTKTSGSINEQFF.

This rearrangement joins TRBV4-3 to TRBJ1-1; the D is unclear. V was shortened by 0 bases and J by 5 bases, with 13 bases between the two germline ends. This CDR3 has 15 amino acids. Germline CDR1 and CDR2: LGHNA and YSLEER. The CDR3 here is CASSQEAGYGTEAFF. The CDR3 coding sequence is TGCGCCAGCAGCCAAGAGGCGGGGTATGGGACTGAAGCTTTCTTT.

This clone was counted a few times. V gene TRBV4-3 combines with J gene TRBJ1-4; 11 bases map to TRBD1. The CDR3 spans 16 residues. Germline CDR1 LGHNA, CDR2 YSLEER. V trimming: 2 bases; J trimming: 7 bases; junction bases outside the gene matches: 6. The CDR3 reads CASSQNYGTGGEKLFF. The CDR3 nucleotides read TGCGCCAGCAGCCAAAACTACGGGACAGGGGGTGAAAAACTGTTTTTT.

The CDR3 region has the DNA TGCGCCAGCAGCCCCAGGACAGGCTCTTTTGGCTACACCTTC. Translated, it gives CASSPRTGSFGYTF. The chain employs TRBV10-1 and TRBJ1-2; 7 bases line up with TRBD1. V was pared by 6 bases and J by 7 bases, with 11 bases of the junction left unmatched. In germline, CDR1 is WNHNN, CDR2 SYGVQD (reference sequence). This CDR3 is built from 14 residues.

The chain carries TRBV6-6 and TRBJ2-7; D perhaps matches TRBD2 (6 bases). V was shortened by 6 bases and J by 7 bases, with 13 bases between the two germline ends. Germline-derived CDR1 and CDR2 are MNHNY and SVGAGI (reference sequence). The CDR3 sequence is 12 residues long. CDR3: CASSMGGGEQYF. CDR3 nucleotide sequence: TGTGCCAGCAGCATGGGTGGGGGGGAGCAGTACTTC.

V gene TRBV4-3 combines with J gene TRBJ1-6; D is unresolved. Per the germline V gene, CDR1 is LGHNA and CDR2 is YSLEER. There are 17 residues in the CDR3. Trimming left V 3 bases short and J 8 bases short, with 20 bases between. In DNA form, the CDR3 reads TGCGCCAGCAGCCAGAGGAGTGAGCTTTATGTCCATTCACCCCTCCACTTT. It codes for CASSQRSELYVHSPLHF.

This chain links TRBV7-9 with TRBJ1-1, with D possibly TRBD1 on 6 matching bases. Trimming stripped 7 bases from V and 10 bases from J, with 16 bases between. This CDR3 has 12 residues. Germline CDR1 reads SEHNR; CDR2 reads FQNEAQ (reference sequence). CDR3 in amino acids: CASTISGGRAFF. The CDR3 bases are TGTGCCAGCACCATCTCCGGGGGGCGAGCTTTCTTT.

CDR3 sequence reads: CAISSNTRTGLGGNTIYF. The CDR3, as DNA: TGTGCCATCAGTTCCAACACAAGGACAGGGCTTGGTGGAAACACCATATATTTT. The chain carries TRBV10-3 and TRBJ1-3; TRBD1 matches 8 bases. The CDR3 totals 18 residues. The V and J ends lost 5 bases and 3 bases, in that order; junction bases with no gene match: 15. Germline V gene sequence: CDR1 ENHRY, CDR2 SYGVKD.

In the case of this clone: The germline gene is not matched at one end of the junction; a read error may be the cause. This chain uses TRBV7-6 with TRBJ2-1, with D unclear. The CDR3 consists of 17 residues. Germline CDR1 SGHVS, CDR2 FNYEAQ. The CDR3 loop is CASSLIRRSRYYNGQFF. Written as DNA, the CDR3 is TGTGCCAGCAGCTTAATCCGACGGTCCAGATACTACAATGGGCAGTTCTTC.

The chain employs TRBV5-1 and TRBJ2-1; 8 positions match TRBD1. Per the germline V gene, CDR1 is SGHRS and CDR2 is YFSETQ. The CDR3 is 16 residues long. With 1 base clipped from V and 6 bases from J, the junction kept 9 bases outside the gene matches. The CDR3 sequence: CASSLIDPRGLNEQFF. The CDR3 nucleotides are TGCGCCAGCAGCTTGATAGATCCCAGGGGGCTCAATGAGCAGTTCTTC.

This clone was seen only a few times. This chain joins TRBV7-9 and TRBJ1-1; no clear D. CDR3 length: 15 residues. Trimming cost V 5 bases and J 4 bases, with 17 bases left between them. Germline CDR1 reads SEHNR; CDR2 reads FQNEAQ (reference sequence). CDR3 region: CASSPKEGVGTEAFF. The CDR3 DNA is TGTGCCAGCAGCCCAAAGGAGGGAGTGGGCACTGAAGCTTTCTTT. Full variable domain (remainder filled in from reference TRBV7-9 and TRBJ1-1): DTGVSQNPRHKITKRGQNVTFRCDPISEHNRLYWYRQTLGQGPEFLTYFQNEAQLEKSRLLSDRFSAERPKGSFSTLEIQRTEQGDSAMYLCASSPKEGVGTEAFFGQGTRLTVV.

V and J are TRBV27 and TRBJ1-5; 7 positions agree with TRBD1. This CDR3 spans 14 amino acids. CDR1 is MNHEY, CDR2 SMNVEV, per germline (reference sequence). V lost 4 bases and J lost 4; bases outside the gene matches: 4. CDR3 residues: CASSSQGHNQPQHF. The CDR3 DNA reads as TGTGCCAGCAGTTCACAGGGGCATAATCAGCCCCAGCATTTT.

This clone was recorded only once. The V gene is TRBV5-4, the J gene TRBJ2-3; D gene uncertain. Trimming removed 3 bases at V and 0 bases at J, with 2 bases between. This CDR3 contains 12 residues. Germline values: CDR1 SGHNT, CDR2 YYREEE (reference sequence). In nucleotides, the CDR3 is TGTGCCAGCAGCTCTAGCACAGATACGCAGTATTTT. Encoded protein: CASSSSTDTQYF.

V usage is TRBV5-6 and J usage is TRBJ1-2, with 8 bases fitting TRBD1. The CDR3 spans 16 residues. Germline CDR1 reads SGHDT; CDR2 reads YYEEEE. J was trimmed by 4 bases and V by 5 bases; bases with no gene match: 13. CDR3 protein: CASRLEDGQGFYGYTF. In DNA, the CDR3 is TGTGCCAGCAGACTCGAAGACGGACAGGGCTTCTATGGCTACACCTTC.

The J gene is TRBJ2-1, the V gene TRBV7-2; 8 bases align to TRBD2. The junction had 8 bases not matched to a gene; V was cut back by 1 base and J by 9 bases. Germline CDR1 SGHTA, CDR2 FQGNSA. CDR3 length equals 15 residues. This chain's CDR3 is CASSLGGLGGGEQFF. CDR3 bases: TGTGCCAGCAGCTTAGGGGGACTAGGGGGTGGTGAGCAGTTCTTC.

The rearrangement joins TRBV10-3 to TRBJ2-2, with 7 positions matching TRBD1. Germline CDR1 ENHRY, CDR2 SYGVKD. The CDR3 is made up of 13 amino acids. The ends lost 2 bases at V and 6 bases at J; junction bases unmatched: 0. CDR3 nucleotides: TGTGCCATCAGTGAGGACAGGGCCGGGGAGCTGTTTTTT. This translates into CAISEDRAGELFF.

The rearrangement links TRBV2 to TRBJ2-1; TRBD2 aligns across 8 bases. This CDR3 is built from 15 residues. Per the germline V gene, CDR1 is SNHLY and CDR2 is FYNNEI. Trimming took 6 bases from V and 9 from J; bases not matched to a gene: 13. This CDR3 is CASSLQGTSFAEQFF. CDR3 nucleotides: TGTGCCAGCAGCCTCCAGGGGACTAGTTTTGCTGAGCAGTTCTTC.

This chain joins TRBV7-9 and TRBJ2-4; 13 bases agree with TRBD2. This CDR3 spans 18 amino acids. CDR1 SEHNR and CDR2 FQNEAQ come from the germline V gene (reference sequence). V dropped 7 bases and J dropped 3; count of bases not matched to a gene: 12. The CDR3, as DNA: TGTGCCAGCACCCCCGGGAGGACTAGCGGGAGATTCAAAAACATTCAGTACTTC. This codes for CASTPGRTSGRFKNIQYF.

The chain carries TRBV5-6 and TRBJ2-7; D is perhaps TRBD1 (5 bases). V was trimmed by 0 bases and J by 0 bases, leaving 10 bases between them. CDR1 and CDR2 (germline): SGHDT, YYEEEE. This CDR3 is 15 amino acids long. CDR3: CASSLVRANSYEQYF. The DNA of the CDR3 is TGTGCCAGCAGCTTGGTCAGGGCAAACTCCTACGAGCAGTACTTC.